The source of this TCR beta chain is a study of radiotherapy plus CTLA-4 blockade in lung cancer. Study observations and caveats: Radiotherapy with ipilimumab was followed by blood expansion of tumor-derived clones.

The protocol was immunoSEQ multiplex PCR, while the TCRdb copy is restricted to in-frame clones and leaves out a portion. The repertoire holds roughly 85,000 clones, with about 88% as singletons. CDR3 size: 13 residues. Comments on this clone: Its antigen remains unknown.

Each patient with chemo-refractory metastatic non-small-cell lung cancer was treated with focal radiation plus CTLA-4 blockade using ipilimumab. The sequencing here drew on peripheral blood, taken from a patient treated with radiotherapy plus ipilimumab. The receptor was isolated from a human donor with non-small cell lung cancer that progressed on radiotherapy plus ipilimumab. The rearrangement links TRBV1 to TRBJ2-5; the D call TRBD2 from the table was never checked on the DNA. TRBV1 is a documented pseudogene. The CDR3 DNA is TGCACCAGCAGCCAGCGGTCCCAAGAGACCCAGTACTTC. This sequence encodes CTSSQRSQETQYF.